This T cell receptor beta chain emerged from a study of identical twins. TCRdb re-derived calls from the 5' RACE reads in MiXCR, one entry per CDR3 protein. The table records about 1.7 million distinct CDR3 sequences, roughly a third of them present only once. Germline V lookup: CDR1 KGHSH, CDR2 LQKENI. Trimming cost V 2 bases and J 5 bases, with 8 bases left between them. There are 13 residues in the CDR3. Material for sequencing was cord blood. This TCR was recovered from a newborn girl in good health. The chain links TRBV18 to TRBJ2-3; D unclear. This CDR3 is CASSPEMGDTQYF. The DNA of the CDR3 is TGTGCCAGCTCACCAGAGATGGGAGATACGCAGTATTTT. Full variable domain (outside the CDR3, taken from reference TRBV18 and TRBJ2-3): NAGVMQNPRHLVRRRGQEARLRCSPMKGHSHVYWYRQLPEEGLKFMVYLQKENIIDESGMPKERFSAEFPKEGPSILRIQQVVRGDSAAYFCASSPEMGDTQYFGPGTRLTVL.